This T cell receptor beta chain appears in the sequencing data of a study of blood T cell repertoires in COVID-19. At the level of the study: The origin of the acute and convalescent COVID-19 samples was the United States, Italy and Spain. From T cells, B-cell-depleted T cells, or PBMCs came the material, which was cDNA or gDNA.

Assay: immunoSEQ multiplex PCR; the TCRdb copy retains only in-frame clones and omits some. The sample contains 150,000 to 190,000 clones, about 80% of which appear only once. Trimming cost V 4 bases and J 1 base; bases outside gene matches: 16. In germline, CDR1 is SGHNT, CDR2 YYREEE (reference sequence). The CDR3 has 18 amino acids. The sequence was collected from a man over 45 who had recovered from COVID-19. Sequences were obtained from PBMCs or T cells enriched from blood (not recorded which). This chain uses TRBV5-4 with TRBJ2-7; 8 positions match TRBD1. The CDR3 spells CASSNLGAGGLSSYEQYF. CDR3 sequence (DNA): TGTGCCAGCAGCAACCTCGGAGCAGGGGGCCTTTCGTCCTACGAGCAGTACTTC.